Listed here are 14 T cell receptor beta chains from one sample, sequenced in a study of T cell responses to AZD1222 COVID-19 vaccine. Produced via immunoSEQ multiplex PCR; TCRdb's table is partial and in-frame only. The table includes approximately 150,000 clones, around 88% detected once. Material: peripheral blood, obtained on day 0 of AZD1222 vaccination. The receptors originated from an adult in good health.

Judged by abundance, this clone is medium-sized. CDR3 sequence reads: CASFATWGSPLHF. The CDR3 DNA is TGTGCCAGCTTTGCGACGTGGGGTTCACCCCTCCACTTT. J is TRBJ1-6 and V is TRBV2; D uncertain. Looked up from germline, CDR1 is SNHLY and CDR2 is FYNNEI. Trimming took off 8 bases at V and 9 bases at J, with 14 bases between the two ends. This CDR3 is 13 amino acids long.

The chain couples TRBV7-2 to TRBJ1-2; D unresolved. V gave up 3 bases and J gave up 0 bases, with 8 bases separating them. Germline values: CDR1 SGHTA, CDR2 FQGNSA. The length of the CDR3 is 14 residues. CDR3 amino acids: CASSFAVANYGYTF. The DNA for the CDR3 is TGTGCCAGCAGCTTCGCGGTAGCTAACTATGGCTACACCTTC.

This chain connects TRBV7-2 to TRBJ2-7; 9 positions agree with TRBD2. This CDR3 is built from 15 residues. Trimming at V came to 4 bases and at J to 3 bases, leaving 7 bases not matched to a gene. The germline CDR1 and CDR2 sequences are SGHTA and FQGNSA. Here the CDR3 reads CASSYPLAGDYEQYF. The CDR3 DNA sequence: TGTGCCAGCAGCTACCCCTTAGCGGGAGACTACGAGCAGTACTTC.

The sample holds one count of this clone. The CDR3, as DNA: TGTGCCAGCAGCCCCGGGAACTCCTACGAGCAGTACTTC. Its protein product is CASSPGNSYEQYF. V is TRBV5-4 and J is TRBJ2-7; D perhaps matches TRBD2 (5 bases). The CDR3 runs to 13 residues. Trimming took 4 bases from V and 0 from J, leaving 8 bases between them. Looked up from germline, CDR1 is SGHNT and CDR2 is YYREEE (reference sequence).

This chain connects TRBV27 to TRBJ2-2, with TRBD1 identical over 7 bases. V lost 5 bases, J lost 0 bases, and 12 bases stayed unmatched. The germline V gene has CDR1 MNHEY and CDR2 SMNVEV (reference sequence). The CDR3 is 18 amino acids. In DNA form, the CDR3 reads TGTGCCAGCAGTCCCCGGGACAGAGGCTACGCGAACACCGGGGAGCTGTTTTTT. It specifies CASSPRDRGYANTGELFF.

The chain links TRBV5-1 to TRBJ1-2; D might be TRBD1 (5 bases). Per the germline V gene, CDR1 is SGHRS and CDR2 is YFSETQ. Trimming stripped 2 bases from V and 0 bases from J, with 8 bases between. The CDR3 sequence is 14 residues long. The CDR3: CASSLRGANYGYTF. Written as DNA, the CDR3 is TGCGCCAGCAGCTTACGAGGGGCTAACTATGGCTACACCTTC.

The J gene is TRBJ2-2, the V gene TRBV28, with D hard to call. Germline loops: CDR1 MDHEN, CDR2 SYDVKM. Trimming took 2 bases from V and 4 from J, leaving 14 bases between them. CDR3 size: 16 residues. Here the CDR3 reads CASSLTLRRSTGELFF. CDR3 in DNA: TGTGCCAGCAGTTTAACCCTACGGCGATCCACCGGGGAGCTGTTTTTT.

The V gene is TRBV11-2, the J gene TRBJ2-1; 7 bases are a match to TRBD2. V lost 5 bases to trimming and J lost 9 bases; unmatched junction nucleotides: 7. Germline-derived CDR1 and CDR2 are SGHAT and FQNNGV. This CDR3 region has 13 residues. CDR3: CASSPGLGFEQFF. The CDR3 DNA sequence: TGTGCCAGCAGCCCTGGACTAGGGTTTGAGCAGTTCTTC.

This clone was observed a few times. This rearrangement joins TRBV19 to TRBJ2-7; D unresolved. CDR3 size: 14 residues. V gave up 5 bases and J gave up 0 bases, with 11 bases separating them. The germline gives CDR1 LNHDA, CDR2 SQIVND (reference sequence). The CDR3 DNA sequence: TGTGCCAGTAGTCGACCCTCTAGCTCCTACGAGCAGTACTTC. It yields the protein CASSRPSSSYEQYF.

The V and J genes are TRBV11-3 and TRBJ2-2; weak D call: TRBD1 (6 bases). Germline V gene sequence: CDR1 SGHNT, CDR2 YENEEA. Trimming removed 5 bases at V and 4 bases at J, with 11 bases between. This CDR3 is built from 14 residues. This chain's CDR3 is CASSIRGGTGELFF. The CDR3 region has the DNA TGTGCCAGCAGCATCAGGGGCGGCACCGGGGAGCTGTTTTTT.

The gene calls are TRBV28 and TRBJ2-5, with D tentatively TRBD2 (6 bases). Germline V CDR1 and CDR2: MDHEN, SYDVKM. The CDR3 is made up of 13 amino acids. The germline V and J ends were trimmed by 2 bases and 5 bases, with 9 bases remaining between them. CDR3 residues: CASSLGGRETQYF. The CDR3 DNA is TGTGCCAGCAGTTTAGGAGGGCGGGAGACCCAGTACTTC.

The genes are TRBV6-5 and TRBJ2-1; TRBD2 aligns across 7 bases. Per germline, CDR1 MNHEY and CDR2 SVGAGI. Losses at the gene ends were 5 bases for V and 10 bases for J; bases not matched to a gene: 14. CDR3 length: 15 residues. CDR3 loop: CASSNFRDYEAEQFF. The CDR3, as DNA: TGTGCCAGCAGTAACTTCCGGGACTATGAGGCGGAGCAGTTCTTC.

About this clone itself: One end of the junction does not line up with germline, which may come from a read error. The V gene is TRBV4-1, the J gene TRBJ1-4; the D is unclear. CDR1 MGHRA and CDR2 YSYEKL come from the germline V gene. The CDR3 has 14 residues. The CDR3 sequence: CASSQVWPNEKLSF. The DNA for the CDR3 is TGCGCCAGCAGCCAAGTTTGGCCTAATGAAAAACTGTCTTTT.

The CDR3 protein is CASSLTFRDSPLHF. The CDR3 nucleotides are TGTGCCAGCAGCTTAACGTTCAGGGATTCACCCCTCCACTTT. The V gene is TRBV7-3, the J gene TRBJ1-6, with a tentative D call TRBD1 (5 bases). V lost 0 bases and J 8 bases, leaving 8 bases between the germline ends. CDR3 size: 14 residues. In germline, CDR1 is SGHTA, CDR2 FQGTGA. Supplemented by reference TRBV7-3 and TRBJ1-6, the full variable domain reads GAGVSQTPSNKVTEKGKYVELRCDPISGHTALYWYRQSLGQGPEFLIYFQGTGAADDSGLPNDRFFAVRPEGSVSTLKIQRTERGDSAVYLCASSLTFRDSPLHFGNGTRLTVT.